The clone carrying this T cell receptor beta chain has a count of ten or more. Its antigen remains unknown. The data were obtained in a study of T cell repertoires in cytomegalovirus infection. Study information: Public TCR beta signatures were indicative of both CMV infection and a matching HLA type.

The CDR3 loop spans 15 amino acids. Germline V CDR1 and CDR2: SGHTA, FQGNSA. Trimming cost V 1 base and J 3 bases; bases outside gene matches: 5. TCRdb re-called the reads with MiXCR, one entry per CDR3 protein. The repertoire holds 490,000 or so distinct CDR3 sequences, with around 11% as singletons. General study points: Ex vivo, HLA-C-restricted CMV-specific TCR beta clonotypes prevailed over the rest of the response.

The sequence came from a human donor in good health (CMV status not recorded). Some clones in this sample may be carry-over from other donors' samples. The chain is built from TRBV7-2 and TRBJ2-7; 8 nucleotides agree with TRBD1. Sequenced input: PBMCs. The CDR3 reads CASSLDPGGFYEQYF. The DNA of the CDR3 is TGTGCCAGCAGCTTAGATCCAGGGGGCTTCTACGAGCAGTACTTC.